Each of the 21 T cell receptor beta chains below was sequenced from the same sample in a study of T cells in Graves' hyperthyroidism and ophthalmopathy (dated by TCRdb to between 2018 and 2020). To prepare the library, multiplex PCR was applied. The sequencer listed for this sample is Illumina HiSeq 2000. TCR beta CDR3 regions were amplified from RNA transcripts. For the first round of RT-PCR on the TCR CDR3, the HTBI primer set was used together with the Qiagen OneStep RT-PCR kit. TCRdb reran the public reads through fastp at Q25 and MiXCR, keeping productive beta chains. A single entry per CDR3 protein holds the most common genes and DNA from its merged rows. The sample table records about 380,000 distinct CDR3 sequences; around 18% of these occur just once. 40% of the sample is held by the ten biggest clonotypes. Sequenced: blood. All receptors come from a man aged 18 to 35 with Graves' ophthalmopathy.

This clonotype has a count of ten or more. V gene TRBV12-3 or TRBV12-4 combines with J gene TRBJ2-1; D gene uncertain. CDR3 length equals 14 residues. The germline V and J ends were trimmed by 5 bases and 8 bases, with 16 bases remaining between them. The CDR3 DNA sequence: TGTGCCAGCAGTCCGCCAGATCAGCCGGATGAGCAGTTCTTC. Its protein product is CASSPPDQPDEQFF.

At least ten counts were recorded for this clonotype. The chain has TRBV7-3 and TRBJ2-1, with 8 bases matching TRBD2. CDR1 SGHTA and CDR2 FQGTGA come from the germline V gene. This CDR3 comprises 13 residues. Germline trimming cut 7 bases from V and 8 bases from J; bases unmatched to any gene: 7. This CDR3 reads CASNRGGMDEQFF. CDR3 DNA: TGTGCCAGCAACCGCGGGGGGATGGATGAGCAGTTCTTC.

This clonotype was observed many times. The J gene is TRBJ1-1, the V gene TRBV2; weak D call: TRBD1 (6 bases). Trimming cost V 1 base and J 10 bases, with 10 bases left between them. Per the germline V gene, CDR1 is SNHLY and CDR2 is FYNNEI. The CDR3 totals 12 residues. The CDR3: CASSEGRGSAFF. Written as DNA, the CDR3 is TGTGCCAGCAGTGAAGGGAGGGGGTCAGCTTTCTTT.

With respect to this clonotype: Being one base from a much bigger clone, this may be a read error. V gene TRBV7-9 combines with J gene TRBJ2-7; TRBD1 matches at 7 bases. This CDR3 comprises 17 residues. Germline lookup yields CDR1 SEHNR and CDR2 FQNEAQ (reference sequence). CDR3 in DNA: TGTGCCGGCAGCGCAAGTACTAAGGACAGGTCGTTCTACGAGCAGTACTTC. Translated, it gives CAGSASTKDRSFYEQYF. The full variable domain, rest sourced from reference TRBV7-9 and TRBJ2-7, is DTGVSQNPRHKITKRGQNVTFRCDPISEHNRLYWYRQTLGQGPEFLTYFQNEAQLEKSRLLSDRFSAERPKGSFSTLEIQRTEQGDSAMYLCAGSASTKDRSFYEQYFGPGTRLTVT.

This clonotype was seen ten or more times. V usage is TRBV15 and J usage is TRBJ2-7, with D possibly matching TRBD1 (6 bases). V was trimmed by 0 bases and J by 2 bases, leaving 11 bases between them. The germline V gene has CDR1 LNHNV and CDR2 YYDKDF (reference sequence). This CDR3 is built from 15 residues. CDR3 region: CATSRDRGTPYEQYF. CDR3 DNA sequence: TGTGCCACCAGCAGAGATAGGGGGACACCCTACGAGCAGTACTTC.

This clonotype was observed many times. The V gene is TRBV5-1, the J gene TRBJ2-2; tentatively, D is TRBD1 or TRBD2 (5 bases each). Per germline, CDR1 SGHRS and CDR2 YFSETQ. The germline V and J ends were trimmed by 4 bases and 5 bases, with 12 bases remaining between them. CDR3 length equals 14 residues. The CDR3 sequence is CASSKGTDTGELFF. For the CDR3, the DNA is TGCGCCAGCAGCAAGGGGACGGATACCGGGGAGCTGTTTTTT.

Many counts were recorded for this clonotype. This chain joins TRBV20-1 and TRBJ1-5, with TRBD1 as a possible D gene (6 bases). The CDR3 consists of 15 residues. Germline values: CDR1 DFQATT, CDR2 SNEGSKA (reference sequence). Trimming took off 4 bases at V and 3 bases at J, with 16 bases between the two ends. The CDR3 loop is CSAIPGQLINQPQHF. DNA of the CDR3: TGCAGTGCTATTCCGGGACAACTTATCAATCAGCCCCAGCATTTT.

The chain uses TRBV7-9 and TRBJ2-1, with D unresolved. The CDR3 extends over 16 amino acids. The V gene lost 5 bases and the J gene lost 0 bases, with 14 bases spanning the gap. From germline, CDR1 is SEHNR and CDR2 FQNEAQ (reference sequence). The CDR3 bases are TGTGCCAGCAGCCCGAACAAGAGGAGCTCCTACAATGAGCAGTTCTTC. It encodes CASSPNKRSSYNEQFF.

This clonotype was recorded at least ten times. The chain recombines TRBV10-1 with TRBJ2-3; TRBD2 agrees at 9 bases. The CDR3 length is 14 residues. Germline trimming cut 3 bases from V and 4 bases from J; bases unmatched to any gene: 2. CDR1 and CDR2 from the germline V gene are WNHNN and SYGVQD (reference sequence). CDR3 loop: CASSEAGGPDTQYF. The CDR3 region has the DNA TGCGCCAGCAGTGAAGCGGGGGGACCAGATACGCAGTATTTT.

This clonotype was found many times. This chain connects TRBV4-1 to TRBJ2-1; maybe TRBD2 (6 bases). The V and J ends lost 1 base and 8 bases respectively, with 9 bases between them. Germline V lookup: CDR1 MGHRA, CDR2 YSYEKL. The CDR3 runs to 13 residues. In nucleotides, the CDR3 is TGCGCCAGCAGCCAAGGTAGCGGCGATGAGCAGTTCTTC. It yields the protein CASSQGSGDEQFF.

There are many counts of this clonotype. The chain has TRBV20-1 and TRBJ2-1; D may be TRBD2 (6 bases). Germline CDR1 and CDR2: DFQATT and SNEGSKA (reference sequence). CDR3 length: 15 amino acids. Trimming shortened V by 3 bases and J by 8 bases, and 20 bases separated the two germline ends. The CDR3 region has the DNA TGCAGTGCTAGGGCAGGGTCCACCGGCGGGGATGAGCAGTTCTTC. Its translation is CSARAGSTGGDEQFF.

This clonotype was seen at least ten times. The gene calls are TRBV6-1 and TRBJ2-3; TRBD2 matches at 11 bases. Germline CDR1 is MNHNS and CDR2 is SASEGT. J was trimmed by 4 bases and V by 5 bases; bases with no gene match: 2. CDR3 length: 14 amino acids. CDR3 residues: CASSLAGGSDTQYF. In DNA form, the CDR3 reads TGTGCCAGCAGTCTAGCGGGGGGCTCAGATACGCAGTATTTT.

There are many counts of this clonotype. The genes are TRBV6-1 and TRBJ2-3, with TRBD2 matching 11 bases. The CDR3 has 17 residues. Germline V gene lookup returns CDR1 MNHNS and CDR2 SASEGT. After removal of 2 bases from V and 4 bases from J, the junction contained 8 bases not matched to a gene. DNA for the CDR3: TGTGCCAGCAGTGAACCGCTAGCGGGGGGAATTTCAGATACGCAGTATTTT. Translation: CASSEPLAGGISDTQYF.

This clonotype has a count of ten or more. V is TRBV4-1 and J is TRBJ1-1; 7 nucleotides match TRBD1. The CDR3 sequence is 15 residues long. After removal of 0 bases from V and 8 bases from J, the junction contained 9 bases not matched to a gene. CDR1 is MGHRA, CDR2 YSYEKL, per germline. CDR3 sequence reads: CASSQDSTGTSEAFF. For the CDR3, the DNA is TGCGCCAGCAGCCAAGATTCGACAGGGACATCGGAAGCTTTCTTT.

The chain is built from TRBV6-1 and TRBJ2-7, with 7 nucleotides matching TRBD2. Unmatched junction bases numbered 7, after V lost 6 bases and J lost 2 bases. The germline V gene encodes CDR1 MNHNS and CDR2 SASEGT. This CDR3 comprises 14 residues. CDR3 protein: CASSASGATYEQYF. CDR3 nucleotides: TGTGCCAGCAGCGCAAGCGGGGCGACCTACGAGCAGTACTTC.

This clonotype was found many times. The chain has TRBV20-1 and TRBJ2-1; the D is unclear. Trimming stripped 3 bases from V and 4 bases from J, with 13 bases between. The CDR3 totals 14 residues. The V gene's germline CDR1 is DFQATT and CDR2 SNEGSKA (reference sequence). The CDR3: CSARENIRYNEQFF. CDR3 in DNA: TGCAGTGCTAGGGAGAACATACGATACAATGAGCAGTTCTTC.

This clonotype has a count of ten or more. The germline gene is not matched at one end of the junction; a read error may be the cause. The chain is built from TRBV5-1 and TRBJ1-1; 8 bases line up with TRBD1. CDR1 is SGHRS and CDR2 is YFSETQ in the germline V gene. The CDR3 length is 14 residues. The CDR3 region is CASSSGQGYTEAFF. The CDR3 nucleotides read TGTGCCAGCAGTTCAGGACAGGGCTACACTGAAGCTTTCTTT.

This clonotype was counted ten times or more. The chain uses TRBV5-8 and TRBJ1-2, with D possibly being TRBD1 (5 bases). V shed 1 base and J shed 7 bases, with 8 bases lying between them. This CDR3 is 12 amino acids long. Germline CDR1 SGHTS, CDR2 YDEGEE. The CDR3 sequence is CASSLNGGGYTF. The DNA of the CDR3 is TGTGCCAGCAGCTTGAATGGGGGTGGCTACACCTTC.

This clonotype was detected only a few times. The chain links TRBV6-1 to TRBJ2-5; TRBD1 might be the D (6 bases). Germline lookup yields CDR1 MNHNS and CDR2 SASEGT. V dropped 8 bases and J dropped 5 bases, with 27 bases sitting between them. The CDR3 runs 17 residues. In DNA form, the CDR3 reads TGTGCCAGCCGACGAGGACCGGGACAATACGTTGGGGAGACCCAGTACTTC. The encoded protein is CASRRGPGQYVGETQYF.

This clonotype has a handful of counts. CDR3 amino acids: CSARVVLAGPQETQYF. The CDR3 DNA follows: TGCAGTGCTAGAGTAGTACTAGCGGGACCTCAAGAGACCCAGTACTTC. The gene calls are TRBV20-1 and TRBJ2-5, with 10 bases aligning to TRBD2. V lost 1 base to trimming and J lost 2 bases; unmatched junction nucleotides: 7. The CDR3 is 16 residues long. Germline lookup yields CDR1 DFQATT and CDR2 SNEGSKA (reference sequence).

There are many counts of this clonotype. The gene calls are TRBV20-1 and TRBJ1-2; D gene unclear. The CDR3 has 13 residues. CDR1 and CDR2 from the germline V gene are DFQATT and SNEGSKA (reference sequence). Trimming shortened V by 6 bases and J by 2 bases, and 13 bases separated the two germline ends. The CDR3 spells CSALNGRNYGYTF. In DNA form, the CDR3 reads TGCAGTGCCCTAAATGGGCGGAACTATGGCTACACCTTC.